The table lists the clone carrying this T cell receptor (beta chain) with a few counts. Its antigen is as yet unknown. The data originate from a study of beta chain features in type 1 diabetes. Study findings and constraints: Reads derived from cDNA could over-represent cells showing high TCR expression. Sampled from patients, naive, central memory and Treg TCRB repertoires appeared more similar than those sampled from healthy donors.

The CDR3 covers 16 residues. Trimming took off 4 bases at V and 4 bases at J, with 18 bases between the two ends. In germline, CDR1 is SGHRS, CDR2 YFSETQ. Each donor gave one heparinised blood draw averaging around 120 mL. Researchers reported sorting CD4+ naive, central memory, regulatory and stem cell-like memory cells via CD45RO/CCR7/CD25/CD127/CD95/CD27. Sequencing targeted expressed TCRB transcripts, as all isolated RNA had been reverse transcribed. Assay used: immunoSEQ multiplex PCR; TCRdb lists only in-frame clones, some missing. The data show roughly 230,000 clones, over 7.5% seen once. This chain joins TRBV5-1 and TRBJ2-1; TRBD1 might be the D (6 bases). The material sequenced was naive CD4+ T cells from blood. This TCR derives from a woman aged 18-29 years in good health. The CDR3 sequence is CASSLQSWTAYNEQFF. DNA of the CDR3: TGCGCCAGCAGCCTGCAGTCTTGGACAGCTTACAATGAGCAGTTCTTC.